The 30 T cell receptor beta chains in this list originate from one sample, sequenced in a study of T cells in Graves' hyperthyroidism and ophthalmopathy. The investigators amplified TCR beta CDR3 regions from RNA transcripts. Researchers ran a first-round RT-PCR on the TCR CDR3 using the HTBI primer set. TCRdb called the multiplex PCR reads again in MiXCR, with one record for every CDR3 protein. In the table there are about 110,000 distinct CDR3 sequences, approximately 15% of which are singletons. Sequencing used blood. All receptors come from a woman aged 45-65 years with Graves' hyperthyroidism.

At least ten counts were recorded for this clonotype. The chain uses TRBV18 and TRBJ2-7; 7 bases match TRBD2. The CDR3 contains 14 residues. With 3 bases clipped from V and 3 bases from J, the junction kept 5 bases outside the gene matches. Germline CDR1 and CDR2: KGHSH and LQKENI. The CDR3 coding sequence is TGTGCCAGCTCACCGGGGGGGATGGTCTACGAGCAGTACTTC. Translating gives CASSPGGMVYEQYF.

This clonotype was observed at least ten times. In nucleotides, the CDR3 is TGTGCCAGCAGTCCCGGGCCATCGGCGGGATCTGGGGCCAACGTCCTGACTTTC. This translates into CASSPGPSAGSGANVLTF. The gene calls are TRBV6-1 and TRBJ2-6; maybe TRBD2 (6 bases). This CDR3 region has 18 residues. Deletions cut 5 bases from V and 1 base from J, with 18 bases between. Germline V CDR1 and CDR2: MNHNS, SASEGT.

This clonotype was seen ten or more times. The CDR3 DNA reads as TGTGCCAGCAGTGAAAGGGGTATCTCCTACAATGAGCAGTTCTTC. It codes for CASSERGISYNEQFF. The chain links TRBV2 to TRBJ2-1, with D perhaps matching TRBD1 (5 bases). Germline V gene lookup returns CDR1 SNHLY and CDR2 FYNNEI. This CDR3 comprises 15 residues. Trimming stripped 2 bases from V and 0 bases from J, with 8 bases between.

Many counts were recorded for this clonotype. The chain couples TRBV2 to TRBJ1-1, with D perhaps matching TRBD1 (6 bases). This CDR3 has 14 amino acids. Germline V lookup: CDR1 SNHLY, CDR2 FYNNEI. With 5 bases removed from V and 0 bases from J, the gap between germline ends came to 10 bases. For the CDR3, the DNA is TGTGCCAGCAGTACAGGGACAATGAACACTGAAGCTTTCTTT. Its translation is CASSTGTMNTEAFF.

This clonotype was detected only a few times. One base away lies a much larger clone, so this may be a sequencing read error. The rearrangement joins TRBV12-3 or TRBV12-4 to TRBJ1-1; no definite D call. V was trimmed by 6 bases and J by 4 bases, leaving 18 bases between them. This CDR3 region has 15 residues. The CDR3 spells CASSPNTRGSTEAFF. CDR3 coding DNA: TGTGCCAGCAGCCCAAATACTAGAGGGAGCACTGAAGCTTTCTTT.

The sample holds many counts of this clonotype. The chain employs TRBV15 and TRBJ1-5; no clear D. The germline CDR1 and CDR2 sequences are LNHNV and YYDKDF (reference sequence). There are 17 residues in the CDR3. V gave up 0 bases and J gave up 3 bases, with 15 bases separating them. The CDR3 nucleotides are TGTGCCACCAGCAGAGATTCGTCTCCTATGTCCAATCAGCCCCAGCATTTT. Protein sequence: CATSRDSSPMSNQPQHF.

This clonotype appeared once. The chain employs TRBV12-3 or TRBV12-4 and TRBJ1-2, with a weak D call TRBD1 (6 bases). CDR3 length: 12 residues. V was cut by 6 bases and J by 8 bases, with 13 bases left in between. CDR3 in amino acids: CASSQDSMGYTF. CDR3 bases: TGTGCCAGCAGCCAGGACAGTATGGGCTACACCTTC.

This clonotype has at least ten counts. The chain links TRBV5-1 to TRBJ1-2, with D possibly TRBD1 on 5 matching bases. V lost 7 bases, J lost 2 bases, and 15 bases lay in between. Per the germline V gene, CDR1 is SGHRS and CDR2 is YFSETQ. The CDR3 has 14 amino acids. The CDR3 DNA reads as TGCGCCAGCGGACCCGGTGGGGGAAACTATGGCTACACCTTC. Protein product: CASGPGGGNYGYTF.

This clonotype came up many times. V usage is TRBV7-9 and J usage is TRBJ2-1; D is perhaps TRBD1 (5 bases). The V and J ends lost 1 base and 4 bases respectively, with 11 bases between them. Germline CDR1 SEHNR, CDR2 FQNEAQ (reference sequence). The CDR3 is 15 amino acids. This CDR3 reads CASSLGAGSYNEQFF. The CDR3 bases are TGTGCCAGCAGCTTAGGGGCAGGGTCTTACAATGAGCAGTTCTTC. Full variable domain (rest looked up from reference TRBV7-9 and TRBJ2-1): DTGVSQNPRHKITKRGQNVTFRCDPISEHNRLYWYRQTLGQGPEFLTYFQNEAQLEKSRLLSDRFSAERPKGSFSTLEIQRTEQGDSAMYLCASSLGAGSYNEQFFGPGTRLTVL.

In regard to this clonotype: This sequence may be a read error, since a much larger clone differs from it by one base. The CDR3 sequence is CASSTPGAGNTEAFF. In DNA, the CDR3 is TGTGCCAGCAGCACCCCGGGCGCTGGGAACACTGAAGCTTTCTTT. The V gene is TRBV9, the J gene TRBJ1-1; the D is unclear. Germline CDR1 reads SGDLS; CDR2 reads YYNGEE. The CDR3 covers 15 residues. V shed 4 bases and J shed 1 base, with 14 bases lying between them.

Many counts were recorded for this clonotype. This chain links TRBV30 with TRBJ2-5; TRBD2 is a possible D gene (5 bases). The CDR3 totals 12 residues. V was pared by 7 bases and J by 5 bases, with 14 bases between. Germline values: CDR1 GTSNPN, CDR2 SVGIG (reference sequence). The CDR3 bases are TGTGCCTCTACGGGGAGCCAGGAGACCCAGTACTTC. Translating it yields CASTGSQETQYF.

The chain has TRBV19 and TRBJ1-1; weak D call: TRBD1 (5 bases). CDR3 length equals 14 residues. From germline, CDR1 is LNHDA and CDR2 SQIVND (reference sequence). Trimming removed 8 bases at V and 3 bases at J, with 16 bases between. CDR3 nucleotide sequence: TGTGCCAGTCATAGGGGCCTCAGGGACACTGAAGCTTTCTTT. Translated, it gives CASHRGLRDTEAFF.

This clonotype has at least ten counts. This chain links TRBV5-1 with TRBJ2-3; D ambiguous. V was clipped by 0 bases and J by 0 bases, with 11 bases between them. This CDR3 has 16 amino acids. CDR1 is SGHRS and CDR2 is YFSETQ in the germline V gene. In DNA form, the CDR3 reads TGCGCCAGCAGCTTGGGAAGAAGTCCTAGCACAGATACGCAGTATTTT. It is translated as CASSLGRSPSTDTQYF. Full variable domain (rest looked up from reference TRBV5-1 and TRBJ2-3): KAGVTQTPRYLIKTRGQQVTLSCSPISGHRSVSWYQQTPGQGLQFLFEYFSETQRNKGNFPGRFSGRQFSNSRSEMNVSTLELGDSALYLCASSLGRSPSTDTQYFGPGTRLTVL.

The V gene is TRBV19, the J gene TRBJ1-5; the D gene is possibly TRBD1 (5 bases). Germline V gene data show CDR1 as LNHDA and CDR2 as SQIVND (reference sequence). The CDR3 is 14 residues long. V dropped 7 bases and J dropped 0 bases, with 10 bases sitting between them. CDR3 nucleotides: TGTGCCAGTACCCAGGGTTATAGCAATCAGCCCCAGCATTTT. It codes for CASTQGYSNQPQHF.

This clonotype has ten or more counts. The chain employs TRBV7-3 and TRBJ2-3; 7 bases map to TRBD2. The germline V gene has CDR1 SGHTA and CDR2 FQGTGA. The CDR3 sequence is 16 residues long. Trimming removed 4 bases from V and 7 bases from J; junction bases left unmatched: 14. CDR3 in amino acids: CASSSLAAQEMNTQYF. CDR3 nucleotides: TGTGCCAGCAGCTCCCTAGCGGCCCAAGAAATGAATACGCAGTATTTT. The full variable domain, its missing parts supplied by reference TRBV7-3 and TRBJ2-3, is GAGVSQTPSNKVTEKGKYVELRCDPISGHTALYWYRQSLGQGPEFLIYFQGTGAADDSGLPNDRFFAVRPEGSVSTLKIQRTERGDSAVYLCASSSLAAQEMNTQYFGPGTRLTVL.

This clonotype was detected many times. The chain uses TRBV29-1 and TRBJ1-1; D possibly corresponds to TRBD1 (6 bases). V lost 7 bases, J lost 0 bases, and 12 bases lay in between. This CDR3 region has 13 residues. CDR1 is SQVTM, CDR2 ANQGSEA, per germline. CDR3 sequence reads: CSGRTVMNTEAFF. The CDR3 DNA follows: TGCAGCGGGCGGACAGTGATGAACACTGAAGCTTTCTTT.

This clonotype showed up many times. This sequence joins TRBV9 and TRBJ2-3; D gene ambiguous. The CDR3 spans 13 residues. Trimming cost V 1 base and J 0 bases, with 3 bases left between them. The germline V gene has CDR1 SGDLS and CDR2 YYNGEE. CDR3: CASSVLSTDTQYF. CDR3 sequence (DNA): TGTGCCAGCAGCGTATTAAGCACAGATACGCAGTATTTT.

This clonotype occurred many times. The chain joins TRBV3-1 to TRBJ1-1, with D possibly being TRBD1 (5 bases). This CDR3 region has 15 residues. V was pared by 0 bases and J by 3 bases, with 11 bases between. CDR1 LGHDT and CDR2 YNNKEL come from the germline V gene (reference sequence). Here the CDR3 reads CASSQDGPGDTEAFF. CDR3 coding DNA: TGTGCCAGCAGCCAAGACGGGCCGGGGGACACTGAAGCTTTCTTT.

This clonotype has at least ten counts. The chain is built from TRBV18 and TRBJ2-1, with D perhaps matching TRBD1 (5 bases). Germline V gene data show CDR1 as KGHSH and CDR2 as LQKENI. The length of the CDR3 is 15 residues. V was pared by 3 bases and J by 3 bases, with 12 bases between. The CDR3 nucleotides read TGTGCCAGCTCACCCAGTAGACAGCTCTACAATGAGCAGTTCTTC. The encoded protein is CASSPSRQLYNEQFF. Based on the CDR3 plus reference TRBV18 and TRBJ2-1, the full variable domain is NAGVMQNPRHLVRRRGQEARLRCSPMKGHSHVYWYRQLPEEGLKFMVYLQKENIIDESGMPKERFSAEFPKEGPSILRIQQVVRGDSAAYFCASSPSRQLYNEQFFGPGTRLTVL.

This sequence joins TRBV28 and TRBJ1-6; 8 bases match TRBD1. The CDR3 spans 15 residues. Germline CDR1 reads MDHEN; CDR2 reads SYDVKM. V trimming: 3 bases; J trimming: 7 bases; junction bases outside the gene matches: 5. The CDR3 reads CASSFDRGRNSPLHF. The CDR3 region has the DNA TGTGCCAGCAGTTTCGACAGGGGCAGAAATTCACCCCTCCACTTT.

There are a few counts of this clonotype. CDR3 in DNA: TGCGCCAGCAGCTTGGAGGTGGTGAGGGTTGGAGGAGGCTACACCTTC. The encoded protein is CASSLEVVRVGGGYTF. This chain connects TRBV5-1 to TRBJ1-2; D gene unclear. CDR1 is SGHRS, CDR2 YFSETQ, per germline. With 0 bases removed from V and 8 bases from J, the gap between germline ends came to 20 bases. This CDR3 region has 16 residues.

This clonotype appeared many times. This chain links TRBV12-3 or TRBV12-4 with TRBJ2-7, with D uncertain. The CDR3 is 11 residues long. V gave up 4 bases and J gave up 2 bases, with 3 bases separating them. The CDR3 spells CASSSTYEQYF. The CDR3 DNA sequence: TGTGCCAGCAGTTCTACCTACGAGCAGTACTTC.

In this sample, this clonotype turned up many times. The chain couples TRBV29-1 to TRBJ2-2; 12 nucleotides agree with TRBD2. CDR1 and CDR2 from the germline V gene are SQVTM and ANQGSEA. The junction had 5 bases not matched to a gene; V was cut back by 7 bases and J by 5 bases. This CDR3 region has 14 residues. The CDR3 loop reads CSASGLAGTGELFF. CDR3 DNA: TGCAGCGCCAGTGGACTAGCGGGAACCGGGGAGCTGTTTTTT.

There are many counts of this clonotype. The chain combines TRBV11-1 with TRBJ2-3; maybe TRBD2 (5 bases). V lost 5 bases and J lost 5, with 11 bases in between. The CDR3 consists of 13 residues. From germline, CDR1 is SGHAT and CDR2 FQDESV (reference sequence). The CDR3 reads CASSPPGVDTQYF. The CDR3 nucleotides read TGTGCCAGCAGCCCGCCCGGGGTAGATACGCAGTATTTT.

This clonotype was detected ten times or more. The J gene is TRBJ1-5, the V gene TRBV7-8, with TRBD1 identical over 9 bases. Unmatched junction bases numbered 9, after V lost 2 bases and J lost 4 bases. Germline CDR1 reads SGHVS; CDR2 reads FQNEAQ. The CDR3 runs to 17 residues. CDR3 sequence (DNA): TGTGCCAGCAGCTTAAGTGTTGGACAGGGGAAAAATCAGCCCCAGCATTTT. Translated: CASSLSVGQGKNQPQHF.

This clonotype was seen repeatedly, ten times or more. V usage is TRBV2 and J usage is TRBJ2-2; 8 bases map to TRBD2. Germline-derived CDR1 and CDR2 are SNHLY and FYNNEI. The CDR3 loop spans 15 amino acids. Trimming removed 1 base from V and 6 bases from J; junction bases left unmatched: 4. DNA of the CDR3: TGTGCCAGCAGTGAAGAGGGAGCGGGAGCCGGGGAGCTGTTTTTT. This gives the protein CASSEEGAGAGELFF. Full variable domain (missing parts from reference TRBV2 and TRBJ2-2): EPEVTQTPSHQVTQMGQEVILRCVPISNHLYFYWYRQILGQKVEFLVSFYNNEISEKSEIFDDQFSVERPDGSNFTLKIRSTKLEDSAMYFCASSEEGAGAGELFFGEGSRLTVL.

The DNA of the CDR3 is TGTGCCAGCAGTTTGGGGACAGGGGGCCGGAATGAGCAGTTCTTC. Amino acid sequence: CASSLGTGGRNEQFF. The chain combines TRBV28 with TRBJ2-1; 12 bases fit TRBD1. V lost 3 bases and J lost 7; bases outside the gene matches: 4. The CDR3 is 15 amino acids. The germline V gene has CDR1 MDHEN and CDR2 SYDVKM.

The sample holds many counts of this clonotype. The rearrangement uses TRBV28 and TRBJ1-1; D is possibly TRBD1 (5 bases). The CDR3 contains 12 residues. The V gene's germline CDR1 is MDHEN and CDR2 SYDVKM. Trimming shortened V by 8 bases and J by 7 bases, and 14 bases separated the two germline ends. CDR3 loop: CASRFPRGEAFF. CDR3 nucleotide sequence: TGTGCCAGCCGCTTCCCGAGGGGTGAAGCTTTCTTT.

The sample holds many counts of this clonotype. The chain recombines TRBV15 with TRBJ2-1; 10 bases map to TRBD2. This CDR3 is built from 15 residues. Germline CDR1 is LNHNV and CDR2 is YYDKDF (reference sequence). The trim removed 2 bases at V and 7 bases at J, leaving 5 bases unmatched. CDR3 sequence: CATSRLAGVGNEQFF. CDR3 DNA sequence: TGTGCCACCAGCAGACTAGCGGGAGTTGGGAATGAGCAGTTCTTC.

The chain is built from TRBV10-2 and TRBJ2-7; TRBD1 matches 10 bases. CDR1 WSHSY and CDR2 SAAADI come from the germline V gene. CDR3 length: 15 amino acids. J gave up 5 bases and V 6 bases, and 10 bases lay outside the gene matches. CDR3 nucleotides: TGCGCCAGCAGCACCCGGGACAGGGGCGGCCACGAGCAGTACTTC. Translated, it gives CASSTRDRGGHEQYF.